This entry concerns a single T cell receptor (beta chain). Its antigen is not known. The sample belongs to a study of T cell repertoires in cytomegalovirus infection. Study context: Based on public TCR beta signatures, there were indications of CMV infection and of a matching HLA type.

From the reads, TCRdb called clonotypes with MiXCR, one entry per CDR3 protein. In the table there are more than 30,000 distinct CDR3 sequences, roughly half of which are singletons. The J segment lost 0 bases and the V segment lost 1 base, leaving 8 bases of the junction unmatched. CDR1 and CDR2 from the germline V gene are LGHNA and YNFKEQ. The CDR3 spans 17 residues. V gene TRBV4-2 combines with J gene TRBJ2-7; 8 bases line up with TRBD1. The sample was CD8+ T cells from cultured PBMCs, taken from culture after CMV antigen stimulation. This receptor was taken from a human donor in good health (CMV status not recorded). Some clones in this sample may be carry-over from other donors' samples. The CDR3: CASSQVNQQGVSYEQYF. The CDR3 DNA is TGTGCCAGCAGCCAAGTGAATCAACAGGGGGTCTCCTACGAGCAGTACTTC.